Only a few counts were recorded for the clone carrying this T cell receptor beta chain. Its antigen is undetermined. The sample originates from a study of identical twins. TCRdb reprocessed the 5' RACE reads via MiXCR and lists one record per CDR3 protein. The repertoire holds approximately 500,000 distinct CDR3 sequences, roughly 15% seen once, with roughly 0.43% in the top ten. The J segment lost 5 bases and the V segment lost 0 bases, leaving 2 bases of the junction unmatched. Germline V lookup: CDR1 LNHNV, CDR2 YYDKDF (reference sequence). The length of the CDR3 is 14 residues. With no exceptions, donors were healthy Caucasians. The study's findings and limits: Zero-insertion findings could be partly confounded by invariant cells (MAIT and iNKT cells). Out-of-frame alpha sequences that twins shared showed excess low generation probability. With abundant cord blood beta clonotypes, insertions were fewer; memory repertoires showed no such pattern.

These same data were also listed under a study on yellow fever vaccine responses in identical twins.

Sequenced input: CD4+ T cells sorted from blood. The sequence derives from a woman between 18 and 29 years old in good health. This rearrangement joins TRBV15 to TRBJ2-5; 8 positions agree with TRBD1. CDR3 nucleotide sequence: TGTGCCACCAGCAGAGATCGACAGGGGGAGACCCAGTACTTC. This encodes CATSRDRQGETQYF.